This T cell receptor beta chain was identified during a study of identical twins. Study results and limitations: While abundant cord blood beta clonotypes carried fewer insertions, memory repertoires showed no such pattern. In monozygotic twins, models underestimated the sharing of out-of-frame TCR alpha.

CDR1 SGHDT and CDR2 YYEEEE come from the germline V gene. Unmatched junction bases numbered 6, after V lost 4 bases and J lost 6 bases. The CDR3 runs 14 residues. Unique molecular identifiers were present on the cDNA, which also gained a universal primer site by template switching. Each CDR3 protein is one row after TCRdb ran MiXCR on the 5' RACE reads. The sample includes 450,000 or so distinct CDR3 sequences, approximately 14% of them seen just once. There are a few counts of this clonotype. Its antigen remains unidentified. The data also belong to a second study, concerning yellow fever vaccine responses in identical twins.

Sequencing used CD4+ T cells sorted from blood. The sequence derives from a young woman in good health. The chain recombines TRBV5-6 with TRBJ1-1, with 10 positions matching TRBD1. The DNA for the CDR3 is TGTGCCAGCAGCGGTGACAGGGGGCACCCTGAAGCTTTCTTT. Amino acid sequence: CASSGDRGHPEAFF. The whole variable domain, remainder taken from reference TRBV5-6 and TRBJ1-1, is DAGVTQSPTHLIKTRGQQVTLRCSPKSGHDTVSWYQQALGQGPQFIFQYYEEEERQRGNFPDRFSGHQFPNYSSELNVNALLLGDSALYLCASSGDRGHPEAFFGQGTRLTVV.